One sample yielded the 31 T cell receptor beta chains listed below, sequenced in a study of shared clonotypes between healthy human individuals (dated by TCRdb to the early 2020s). CD8 naive samples were CD45RO-negative cells positively selected for CCR7, giving a CD45RA+CCR7+ population that excluded TemRA cells. Libraries were prepared through the immunoSEQ multiplex PCR assay. The clones in this table, taken by TCRdb from immuneACCESS, are in-frame only. Not every clone is retained; where verified, under half of the shortfall comes from an unresolved V gene, and the cause of the rest is unknown. In this sample the table shows hundreds of thousands of clones, around 96% of which occur a single time. The ten largest clonotypes hold 0.11% of the sample. The material sequenced was naive CD8+ T cells sorted from blood. The sample's cell subset or site label is to be understood as: CD45RA+CCR7+. Receptors originate from a woman aged 25 to 39 in good health.

The chain employs TRBV5-4 and TRBJ1-3, with D uncertain. Trimming cost V 7 bases and J 0 bases, with 14 bases left between them. This CDR3 has 15 residues. Germline V gene sequence: CDR1 SGHNT, CDR2 YYREEE (reference sequence). DNA for the CDR3: TGTGCCAGCGGATGGATGGGATCCTCTGGAAACACCATATATTTT. It is translated as CASGWMGSSGNTIYF.

CDR3: CSVGQLPGGYTF. The CDR3 DNA sequence: TGCAGCGTTGGACAGCTCCCGGGGGGCTACACCTTC. The chain has TRBV29-1 and TRBJ1-2; possibly TRBD1 for D (5 bases). The V end lost 4 bases, the J end lost 8 bases, and 14 bases lay between the germline ends. CDR1 and CDR2 from the germline V gene are SQVTM and ANQGSEA. The CDR3 totals 12 residues.

The chain couples TRBV7-9 to TRBJ2-7, with D tentatively TRBD2 (6 bases). Germline V gives CDR1 SEHNR, CDR2 FQNEAQ (reference sequence). The V and J ends lost 6 bases and 0 bases respectively, with 12 bases between them. This CDR3 has 14 residues. As DNA, the CDR3 is TGTGCCAGCAGACCAACTAGCTACTCCTACGAGCAGTACTTC. This encodes CASRPTSYSYEQYF.

The chain couples TRBV2 to TRBJ2-7; 10 bases match TRBD2. V shed 4 bases, J shed 4 bases, and the junction held 7 bases outside the gene matches. This CDR3 contains 15 residues. Looked up from germline, CDR1 is SNHLY and CDR2 is FYNNEI. CDR3 nucleotides: TGTGCCAGCAGTGGGGGGACTAGCGTTTTATACGAGCAGTACTTC. Its protein product is CASSGGTSVLYEQYF. Full variable domain (remainder filled in from reference TRBV2 and TRBJ2-7): EPEVTQTPSHQVTQMGQEVILRCVPISNHLYFYWYRQILGQKVEFLVSFYNNEISEKSEIFDDQFSVERPDGSNFTLKIRSTKLEDSAMYFCASSGGTSVLYEQYFGPGTRLTVT.

V and J are TRBV4-1 and TRBJ2-5, with D possibly being TRBD2 (5 bases). The V end was cut by 3 bases, the J end by 5 bases, with 10 bases between. CDR3 size: 13 residues. Germline V gene lookup returns CDR1 MGHRA and CDR2 YSYEKL. The DNA for the CDR3 is TGCGCCAGCAGCCATTCGGGAAAGGAGACCCAGTACTTC. Translation gives CASSHSGKETQYF.

CDR3 in amino acids: CASSITAGGPGETQYF. The CDR3 coding sequence is TGTGCCAGTAGTATAACAGCGGGAGGGCCGGGAGAGACCCAGTACTTC. The V call is TRBV19, the J call TRBJ2-5; 10 nucleotides match TRBD2. Germline trimming cut 2 bases from V and 4 bases from J; bases unmatched to any gene: 7. CDR1 and CDR2 from the germline V gene are LNHDA and SQIVND (reference sequence). There are 16 residues in the CDR3.

V and J are TRBV11-3 and TRBJ2-2, with no clear D. The germline gives CDR1 SGHNT, CDR2 YENEEA. V was shortened by 5 bases and J by 7 bases, with 8 bases between the two germline ends. The CDR3 runs 12 residues. CDR3 sequence: CASSPKGGELFF. The CDR3 DNA sequence: TGTGCCAGCAGCCCCAAGGGCGGGGAGCTGTTTTTT. The entire variable domain, with the rest obtained from reference TRBV11-3 and TRBJ2-2, is as follows: EAGVVQSPRYKIIEKKQPVAFWCNPISGHNTLYWYLQNLGQGPELLIRYENEEAVDDSQLPKDRFSAERLKGVDSTLKIQPAELGDSAVYLCASSPKGGELFFGEGSRLTVL.

The chain employs TRBV7-8 and TRBJ2-7; TRBD2 aligns across 7 bases. This CDR3 region has 14 residues. Germline CDR1 is SGHVS and CDR2 is FQNEAQ. Trimming cost V 5 bases and J 6 bases; bases outside gene matches: 10. The CDR3 coding sequence is TGTGCCAGCAGCCTCCCGGCCCGCGGGGGCGAGCAGTACTTC. It specifies CASSLPARGGEQYF. Full variable domain (missing parts from reference TRBV7-8 and TRBJ2-7): GAGVSQSPRYKVAKRGQDVALRCDPISGHVSLFWYQQALGQGPEFLTYFQNEAQLDKSGLPSDRFFAERPEGSVSTLKIQRTQQEDSAVYLCASSLPARGGEQYFGPGTRLTVT.

The chain uses TRBV7-9 and TRBJ2-7, with 10 bases matching TRBD2. Trimming took 3 bases from V and 4 from J; bases not matched to a gene: 9. Germline CDR1 reads SEHNR; CDR2 reads FQNEAQ (reference sequence). The CDR3 contains 16 residues. The CDR3 sequence: CASSFSSGLAEYEQYF. The CDR3 coding sequence is TGTGCCAGCAGCTTTAGCAGCGGACTAGCGGAATACGAGCAGTACTTC. The full variable domain, completed using reference TRBV7-9 and TRBJ2-7, is DTGVSQNPRHKITKRGQNVTFRCDPISEHNRLYWYRQTLGQGPEFLTYFQNEAQLEKSRLLSDRFSAERPKGSFSTLEIQRTEQGDSAMYLCASSFSSGLAEYEQYFGPGTRLTVT.

This rearrangement joins TRBV27 to TRBJ2-5; 7 nucleotides match TRBD1. V dropped 5 bases and J dropped 5; count of bases not matched to a gene: 11. The germline gives CDR1 MNHEY, CDR2 SMNVEV (reference sequence). The CDR3 spans 15 residues. In DNA form, the CDR3 reads TGTGCCAGCAGTGAAACAGGGGCCTCAGGGGAGACCCAGTACTTC. Protein product: CASSETGASGETQYF.

The chain has TRBV11-2 and TRBJ1-5; D is ambiguous. This CDR3 has 13 residues. Germline V gene data show CDR1 as SGHAT and CDR2 as FQNNGV. The V end was cut by 5 bases, the J end by 2 bases, with 7 bases between. CDR3 sequence reads: CASSPGGNQPQHF. The CDR3 DNA sequence: TGTGCCAGCAGCCCCGGGGGCAATCAGCCCCAGCATTTT.

The chain is built from TRBV6-1 and TRBJ1-1; weak D call: TRBD1 (5 bases). Trimming took 8 bases from V and 2 from J, leaving 12 bases between them. CDR3 length: 13 amino acids. Germline loops: CDR1 MNHNS, CDR2 SASEGT. The CDR3 is CASGRQINTEAFF. Written as DNA, the CDR3 is TGTGCCAGCGGGAGACAGATTAACACTGAAGCTTTCTTT.

Note on this clone: Other DNA sequences in this sample translate to the same CDR3. V gene TRBV5-6 combines with J gene TRBJ1-1, with D hard to call. CDR1 is SGHDT and CDR2 is YYEEEE in the germline V gene. Trimming stripped 1 base from V and 2 bases from J, with 3 bases between. The CDR3 extends over 12 amino acids. The CDR3 region is CASSLPNTEAFF. CDR3 in DNA: TGTGCCAGCAGCTTGCCAAACACTGAAGCTTTCTTT. Based on the CDR3 plus reference TRBV5-6 and TRBJ1-1, the full variable domain is DAGVTQSPTHLIKTRGQQVTLRCSPKSGHDTVSWYQQALGQGPQFIFQYYEEEERQRGNFPDRFSGHQFPNYSSELNVNALLLGDSALYLCASSLPNTEAFFGQGTRLTVV.

This rearrangement joins TRBV28 to TRBJ1-6, with TRBD1 matching over 7 bases. The CDR3 extends over 21 amino acids. The trim removed 3 bases at V and 11 bases at J, leaving 28 bases unmatched. Germline CDR1 is MDHEN and CDR2 is SYDVKM. The CDR3 DNA sequence: TGTGCCAGCAGTTTTCCCACCATCCGCTCAACCGGACAGGTCTTGCGCGCACCCCTCCACTTT. Protein sequence: CASSFPTIRSTGQVLRAPLHF.

J is TRBJ2-2 and V is TRBV6-5; 7 positions agree with TRBD2. This CDR3 contains 16 residues. V shed 0 bases, J shed 3 bases, and the junction held 4 bases outside the gene matches. Germline V gene data show CDR1 as MNHEY and CDR2 as SVGAGI. The CDR3 DNA follows: TGTGCCAGCAGTTACTCAAGCGGGGAGTACACCGGGGAGCTGTTTTTT. Translated: CASSYSSGEYTGELFF.

The chain uses TRBV7-2 and TRBJ2-6; 8 bases agree with TRBD1. Germline lookup yields CDR1 SGHTA and CDR2 FQGNSA. This CDR3 spans 18 amino acids. The V gene end was trimmed by 3 bases and the J gene end by 2 bases; junction bases not matched to a gene: 9. This CDR3 is CASSFLDRVVTGANVLTF. CDR3 DNA: TGTGCCAGCAGCTTCCTGGACAGGGTAGTCACTGGGGCCAACGTCCTGACTTTC.

This rearrangement joins TRBV9 to TRBJ2-7; the D gene is possibly TRBD1 (6 bases). Trimming removed 3 bases from V and 3 bases from J, with 13 bases in between. The CDR3 sequence is 14 residues long. Germline-derived CDR1 and CDR2 are SGDLS and YYNGEE. The CDR3 nucleotides are TGTGCCAGCAGCGCGGGGATAGGGGGCTACGAGCAGTACTTC. Translating gives CASSAGIGGYEQYF.

This chain connects TRBV5-1 to TRBJ1-1; no clear D gene. Germline V gene data show CDR1 as SGHRS and CDR2 as YFSETQ. This CDR3 is 18 amino acids long. V was pared by 0 bases and J by 3 bases, with 21 bases between. The CDR3, as DNA: TGCGCCAGCAGCTTGGTTAGTTCGGCTCTATTAACCTACACTGAAGCTTTCTTT. Translated: CASSLVSSALLTYTEAFF.

The chain combines TRBV29-1 with TRBJ2-2, with D tentatively TRBD1 or TRBD2 (5 bases each). The V gene's germline CDR1 is SQVTM and CDR2 ANQGSEA. The CDR3 covers 12 residues. V gave up 2 bases and J gave up 6 bases, with 7 bases separating them. The CDR3 nucleotides read TGCAGCGTTGAACAGGGACCCGGGGAGCTGTTTTTT. This gives the protein CSVEQGPGELFF.

This chain connects TRBV6-5 to TRBJ2-5, with TRBD2 as a possible D gene (5 bases). The CDR3 runs to 14 residues. Germline V CDR1 and CDR2: MNHEY, SVGAGI. V was clipped by 6 bases and J by 1 base, with 12 bases between them. The CDR3 DNA is TGTGCCAGCAGCCCATCTAGCTTCCAAGAGACCCAGTACTTC. It translates to CASSPSSFQETQYF.

V is TRBV27 and J is TRBJ2-1; D not certain. Germline V gene data show CDR1 as MNHEY and CDR2 as SMNVEV (reference sequence). The CDR3 runs to 14 residues. Trimming pared 2 bases from V and 5 bases from J, leaving 10 bases between. In DNA form, the CDR3 reads TGTGCCAGCAGTTTAGTTTCCCCCCACAATGAGCAGTTCTTC. This encodes CASSLVSPHNEQFF.

This chain links TRBV28 with TRBJ2-5; a possible D gene is TRBD2 (6 bases). The germline V and J ends were trimmed by 3 bases and 11 bases, with 19 bases remaining between them. Germline CDR1 is MDHEN and CDR2 is SYDVKM. The CDR3 extends over 14 amino acids. The CDR3 region is CASSFLRIQREQYF. Here the CDR3 DNA reads TGTGCCAGCAGTTTTTTGCGTATCCAACGGGAGCAGTACTTC.

This clone has only one observation. The V and J genes are TRBV7-9 and TRBJ2-1; 16 bases align to TRBD2. The trim removed 5 bases at V and 10 bases at J, leaving 5 bases unmatched. Per germline, CDR1 SEHNR and CDR2 FQNEAQ (reference sequence). The CDR3 has 15 amino acids. CDR3 protein: CASSPPGLAGGEQFF. The CDR3 DNA is TGTGCCAGCAGCCCGCCGGGACTAGCGGGAGGGGAGCAGTTCTTC.

V gene TRBV5-5 combines with J gene TRBJ2-2; 9 bases align to TRBD2. Germline lookup yields CDR1 SGHKS and CDR2 YYEKEE (reference sequence). This CDR3 spans 16 amino acids. J gave up 3 bases and V 0 bases, and 3 bases lay outside the gene matches. The CDR3 DNA is TGTGCCAGCAGCTTGGATTTAGCGGGAGACACCGGGGAGCTGTTTTTT. Translated, it gives CASSLDLAGDTGELFF.

This chain joins TRBV29-1 and TRBJ2-7; 7 bases match TRBD2. Germline-derived CDR1 and CDR2 are SQVTM and ANQGSEA. The CDR3 spans 11 residues. Losses at the gene ends were 3 bases for V and 6 bases for J; bases not matched to a gene: 2. The CDR3 reads CSVDSSGEQYF. The DNA for the CDR3 is TGCAGCGTTGACTCTAGCGGCGAGCAGTACTTC.

The chain couples TRBV7-9 to TRBJ2-7; TRBD2 matches at 7 bases. This CDR3 is 14 amino acids long. In germline, CDR1 is SEHNR, CDR2 FQNEAQ (reference sequence). V shed 2 bases and J 4 bases; nucleotides not matched to a gene: 5. In DNA, the CDR3 is TGTGCCAGCAGCTTAACGGGAGGCGAGTACGAGCAGTACTTC. It is translated as CASSLTGGEYEQYF.

The chain combines TRBV7-9 with TRBJ2-1, with D hard to call. Deletions cut 3 bases from V and 8 bases from J, with 11 bases between. Germline V gene lookup returns CDR1 SEHNR and CDR2 FQNEAQ (reference sequence). This CDR3 has 13 residues. The CDR3 nucleotides are TGTGCCAGCAGCTTGGACCGTATCTATGAGCAGTTCTTC. It codes for CASSLDRIYEQFF. Full variable domain (remainder filled in from reference TRBV7-9 and TRBJ2-1): DTGVSQNPRHKITKRGQNVTFRCDPISEHNRLYWYRQTLGQGPEFLTYFQNEAQLEKSRLLSDRFSAERPKGSFSTLEIQRTEQGDSAMYLCASSLDRIYEQFFGPGTRLTVL.

The J gene is TRBJ2-7, the V gene TRBV27; 8 bases match TRBD1. V lost 1 base and J lost 4; bases outside the gene matches: 9. The CDR3 sequence is 16 residues long. Germline CDR1 is MNHEY and CDR2 is SMNVEV (reference sequence). The CDR3 DNA reads as TGTGCCAGCAGTTTATTGGGGACAGGATTTGGATACGAGCAGTACTTC. As protein: CASSLLGTGFGYEQYF.

This chain links TRBV28 with TRBJ2-7; possible D gene TRBD1, 6 bases. This CDR3 is built from 16 residues. Germline V gene data show CDR1 as MDHEN and CDR2 as SYDVKM. V lost 2 bases to trimming and J lost 5 bases, with 19 bases between them. CDR3 nucleotides: TGTGCCAGCAGTTTAATACCGGGACATAGGGGCGACGAGCAGTACTTC. Its translation: CASSLIPGHRGDEQYF.

The rearrangement links TRBV19 to TRBJ1-2, with 7 bases identical to TRBD1. The germline gives CDR1 LNHDA, CDR2 SQIVND (reference sequence). V shed 3 bases, J shed 2 bases, and the junction held 9 bases outside the gene matches. The CDR3 is 16 amino acids. The CDR3 nucleotides read TGTGCCAGTAGTATTTTCAGGACAGGCGACAACTATGGCTACACCTTC. Translation gives CASSIFRTGDNYGYTF. Drawing the rest from reference TRBV19 and TRBJ1-2, the complete variable domain is DGGITQSPKYLFRKEGQNVTLSCEQNLNHDAMYWYRQDPGQGLRLIYYSQIVNDFQKGDIAEGYSVSREKKESFPLTVTSAQKNPTAFYLCASSIFRTGDNYGYTFGSGTRLTVV.

This chain uses TRBV5-1 with TRBJ2-1; TRBD2 matches at 12 bases. Losses at the gene ends were 0 bases for V and 8 bases for J; bases not matched to a gene: 12. Germline assignment: CDR1 SGHRS and CDR2 YFSETQ. The CDR3 extends over 18 amino acids. DNA for the CDR3: TGCGCCAGCAGCTTGGAACTAGCGGGAGGCCCGACCTGGTATGAGCAGTTCTTC. Its protein is CASSLELAGGPTWYEQFF.